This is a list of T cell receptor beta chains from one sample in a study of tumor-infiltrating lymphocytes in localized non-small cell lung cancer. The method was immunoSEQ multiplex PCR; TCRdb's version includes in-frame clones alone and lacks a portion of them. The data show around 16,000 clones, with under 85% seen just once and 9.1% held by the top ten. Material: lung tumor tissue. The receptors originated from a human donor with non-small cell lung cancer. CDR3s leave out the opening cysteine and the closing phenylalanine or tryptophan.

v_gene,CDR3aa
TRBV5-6,ASSWGQEKY
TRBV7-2,ASSFGIAAGQY
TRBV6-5,ASSYSLGRTDTQY
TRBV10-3,AIKPQGQGNNEQF
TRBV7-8,ASSTGQSYEQY
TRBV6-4,ASSDLVTGGPYEQY
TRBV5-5,ASLRTDSYEQY
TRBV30,AWIAGASSTDTQY
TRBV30,AWSVRWDRDNEKLF
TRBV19,ASSIWGADTQY
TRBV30,AWSVRWDRDTGELF
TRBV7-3,ASSAEGNSPLH
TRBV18,ASSPVGDRGRELF
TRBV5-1,ASSLETGAYYGYT
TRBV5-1,ASSPRGQGGEQY
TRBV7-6,ASSPRGRGGTDTQY
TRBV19,ASSIILAYNEQF
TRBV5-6,ASSGRGGSGSCTDTQY
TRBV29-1,SVMSIQETQY
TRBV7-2,ASSPLGNEQY
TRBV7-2,ASSLAPVNTEAF
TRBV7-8,ASSFSGGAPYGAEAF
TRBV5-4,ASSRTGGSGYT
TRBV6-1,ASSVRGDSYNEQF
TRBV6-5,ASSYSSIAPLGELF
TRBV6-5,ASHLDSNQPQH
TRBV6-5,ASSYSTLAGNNEQF
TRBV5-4,ASSLEKGIAKNIQY
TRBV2,ASSSTGWGQDTIY
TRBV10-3,AISEGAGSTDTQY
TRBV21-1,ASSKAQTQGKSNYGYT
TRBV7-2,ASSLPGGAGNEQF
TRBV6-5,ASTGVMGTEAF
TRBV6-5,ASSKWGNTGELF
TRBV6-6,ASRQGQRYSNQPQH
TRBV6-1,ASSERLQPQH
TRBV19,ASSPDRGHTEAF
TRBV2,ATGSPGQPQH
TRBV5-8,ASSLWTDRNYGYT
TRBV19,ASSAQWGEKLF
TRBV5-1,ASGKEFMNTEAF
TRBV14,ASSQDWNTQY
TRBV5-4,AGGGKGQYNEQF
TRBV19,ASSPGQKNQPQH
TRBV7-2,ASTADFTTGTYT
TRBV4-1,ASSPWAGQGGYGYT
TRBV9,ASSVGGTGVTYEQY
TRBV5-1,ASSLTYQETQY